This record looks at one TCR beta chain sequence and its context. The CDR3 length is 11 residues. Per the germline V gene, CDR1 is SQVTM and CDR2 is ANQGSEA. V lost 8 bases and J 10 bases, leaving 16 bases between the germline ends. Original data processing: Reference gene primer amplification yielded estimated nucleated cell counts. Sequenced by immunoSEQ multiplex PCR; TCRdb stores in-frame clones only, minus some. V and J calls plus clone size are reproduced from that table; the DNA served to infer D and trimming. Of approximately 280,000 clones detected, more than 85% appear once; the ten largest clones hold 4.6%. This record belongs to a study of blood T cell repertoires in COVID-19. Study-level background: Acute and convalescent COVID-19 specimens originated in the United States, Italy and Spain. The analysed material was cDNA or gDNA that came from T cells, B-cell-depleted T cells, or PBMCs.

Sequenced: peripheral blood. The clonotype comes from a man between 35 and 55 years old with acute or convalescent COVID-19. The chain recombines TRBV29-1 with TRBJ2-3, with D tentatively TRBD1 (6 bases). The CDR3 sequence is CSPYVRGAQYF. The CDR3 nucleotides are TGCAGCCCGTACGTCAGGGGAGCGCAGTATTTT.